Below are 28 T cell receptor beta chains sequenced from a single sample in a study of metastatic and nonmetastatic thyroid tumors (dated by TCRdb to 2020 to 2022). The library was prepared using PCR. TCRdb records Illumina HiSeq 4000 as the sequencer. TCRdb reprocessed the public reads (quality trimming at Q25 with fastp, clone calling with MiXCR) and kept in-frame beta chains. The table for this sample lists about 20,000 clones; less than 30% of them were counted only once. The ten top clones hold around a sixth of the sample. No patient had received any treatment before thyroid surgery. Sequenced input: tumor tissue. These receptors all stem from a female donor with papillary thyroid cancer or a benign thyroid nodule (not recorded which). Some clones in this sample may be carry-over from other donors' samples.

The gene calls are TRBV6-1 and TRBJ2-7; 7 bases align to TRBD2. The CDR3 spans 14 residues. Germline V CDR1 and CDR2: MNHNS, SASEGT. Trimming took 4 bases from V and 0 from J; bases not matched to a gene: 3. Here the CDR3 reads CASSGGTNSYEQYF. The CDR3 nucleotides read TGTGCCAGCAGTGGGGGGACTAACTCCTACGAGCAGTACTTC.

This clone came up a few times. The J gene is TRBJ2-2, the V gene TRBV12-5; 7 bases fit TRBD1. Germline loops: CDR1 LGHNT, CDR2 FRNRAP. V lost 0 bases to trimming and J lost 3 bases; unmatched junction nucleotides: 7. CDR3 length: 17 residues. The CDR3 reads CASGLVLGQEDTGELFF. The CDR3 bases are TGTGCTAGTGGTTTGGTCCTCGGACAGGAGGACACCGGGGAGCTGTTTTTT.

The J gene is TRBJ1-5, the V gene TRBV4-1; a possible D gene is TRBD1 (6 bases). CDR1 and CDR2 from the germline V gene are MGHRA and YSYEKL. V was pared by 2 bases and J by 0 bases, with 11 bases between. This CDR3 is built from 16 residues. The CDR3 nucleotides read TGCGCCAGCAGCCAAACGGACAGAAATAGCAATCAGCCCCAGCATTTT. This translates into CASSQTDRNSNQPQHF.

This chain links TRBV30 with TRBJ2-5; D gene ambiguous. Germline V lookup: CDR1 GTSNPN, CDR2 SVGIG (reference sequence). This CDR3 contains 12 residues. Trimming stripped 3 bases from V and 3 bases from J, with 8 bases between. This chain's CDR3 is CAWRHLKETQYF. Here the CDR3 DNA reads TGTGCCTGGAGACACCTGAAAGAGACCCAGTACTTC.

This clone is medium-sized (0.01 to 0.1%). The rearrangement joins TRBV27 to TRBJ1-1; TRBD1 is a possible D gene (5 bases). The germline CDR1 and CDR2 sequences are MNHEY and SMNVEV (reference sequence). This CDR3 comprises 13 residues. V gave up 4 bases and J gave up 5 bases, with 11 bases separating them. The DNA for the CDR3 is TGTGCCAGCAGTTCCTTTAGGGGAACTGAAGCTTTCTTT. Amino acid sequence: CASSSFRGTEAFF.

This clone was picked up a small number of times. One base away lies a much larger clone, so this may be a sequencing read error. The genes are TRBV6-5 and TRBJ2-3; 8 bases align to TRBD2. Trimming at V came to 8 bases and at J to 0 bases, leaving 1 base not matched to a gene. Germline CDR1 and CDR2: MNHEY and SVGAGI. The CDR3 is made up of 13 amino acids. This CDR3 reads CASREGSTDTQYF. CDR3 DNA sequence: TGTGCCAGCCGGGAGGGTAGCACAGATACGCAGTATTTT.

The gene calls are TRBV4-1 and TRBJ2-7; 9 bases map to TRBD1. Germline-derived CDR1 and CDR2 are MGHRA and YSYEKL. After removal of 5 bases from V and 2 bases from J, the junction contained 19 bases not matched to a gene. This CDR3 region has 19 residues. The CDR3 region has the DNA TGCGCCAGCAGCAAGGGACAGGGAAGGGTTTGGGCTCTACCCTACGAGCAGTACTTC. Protein: CASSKGQGRVWALPYEQYF.

This clone was observed a handful of times. The chain employs TRBV19 and TRBJ1-2; D possibly corresponds to TRBD1 (5 bases). This CDR3 comprises 14 residues. V dropped 7 bases and J dropped 4 bases, with 16 bases sitting between them. Per the germline V gene, CDR1 is LNHDA and CDR2 is SQIVND (reference sequence). CDR3 loop: CASIGTDRIYGYTF. In nucleotides, the CDR3 is TGTGCCAGTATCGGGACCGACCGGATCTATGGCTACACCTTC.

With respect to this clone: One junction end does not reproduce the germline sequence, and a read error may be involved. CDR3 DNA sequence: TGTGCCAGCAGCTACCCGCCGAGGGCCTACGAGCGGTACTTC. It is translated as CASSYPPRAYERYF. This chain links TRBV7-8 with TRBJ2-7; tentative D call: TRBD2 (5 bases). The length of the CDR3 is 14 residues. Germline assignment: CDR1 SGHVS and CDR2 FQNEAQ.

About this clone: Its ends do not fully match the called genes, so a read error is possible. The V gene is TRBV5-1, the J gene TRBJ2-2; 9 bases map to TRBD2. Germline CDR1 SGHRS, CDR2 YFSETQ. The length of the CDR3 is 16 residues. The CDR3 loop is CASSLSLAGDTVELFF. The CDR3 DNA is TGCGCCAGCAGCTTGTCCTTAGCGGGAGACACCGTGGAGCTGTTTTTT.

This clone occurred many times. This CDR3 reads CASSVASYNEQFF. The CDR3 DNA reads TGTGCCAGCAGCGTCGCTAGCTACAATGAGCAGTTCTTC. The V call is TRBV9, the J call TRBJ2-1; D call uncertain. Trimming removed 2 bases at V and 3 bases at J, with 6 bases between. There are 13 residues in the CDR3. CDR1 and CDR2 (germline): SGDLS, YYNGEE.

This chain connects TRBV2 to TRBJ2-7; D could derive from TRBD1 or TRBD2 (6 bases each). The CDR3 is 13 amino acids. V gave up 7 bases and J gave up 4 bases, with 14 bases separating them. Germline V CDR1 and CDR2: SNHLY, FYNNEI. For the CDR3, the DNA is TGTGCCAGCAATCGGGGGCGTGAGTACGAGCAGTACTTC. Translation: CASNRGREYEQYF.

This clone occurred a few times. The genes are TRBV28 and TRBJ2-2, with 7 positions matching TRBD1. V shed 1 base and J 3 bases; nucleotides not matched to a gene: 11. The CDR3 runs 18 residues. Germline V gene sequence: CDR1 MDHEN, CDR2 SYDVKM. The CDR3 DNA is TGTGCCAGCAGTTTATCAGGGAAAGGGGGCTTCGACACCGGGGAGCTGTTTTTT. It encodes CASSLSGKGGFDTGELFF. Variable domain in full (rest from reference TRBV28 and TRBJ2-2): DVKVTQSSRYLVKRTGEKVFLECVQDMDHENMFWYRQDPGLGLRLIYFSYDVKMKEKGDIPEGYSVSREKKERFSLILESASTNQTSMYLCASSLSGKGGFDTGELFFGEGSRLTVL.

This clone was recorded at least ten times. The chain carries TRBV28 and TRBJ2-1, with 10 bases that match TRBD2. CDR1 is MDHEN and CDR2 is SYDVKM in the germline V gene. The CDR3 loop spans 14 amino acids. J gave up 3 bases and V 6 bases, and 2 bases lay outside the gene matches. CDR3 loop: CASRASGGYNEQFF. The DNA of the CDR3 is TGTGCCAGCAGAGCTAGCGGGGGCTACAATGAGCAGTTCTTC. The full variable domain, completed using reference TRBV28 and TRBJ2-1, is DVKVTQSSRYLVKRTGEKVFLECVQDMDHENMFWYRQDPGLGLRLIYFSYDVKMKEKGDIPEGYSVSREKKERFSLILESASTNQTSMYLCASRASGGYNEQFFGPGTRLTVL.

DNA of the CDR3: TGCGTCGTTGGACAGGGCCAGGTCGAGCAGTACTTC. Translation: CVVGQGQVEQYF. The chain combines TRBV29-1 with TRBJ2-7; 8 nucleotides align to TRBD1. Germline CDR1 SQVTM, CDR2 ANQGSEA. This CDR3 region has 12 residues.

Concerning this clone: One base away lies a much larger clone, so this may be a sequencing read error. The CDR3 loop is CASSPSLQTTHYF. CDR3 DNA sequence: TGTGCCAGCAGCCCATCACTACAGACGACCCATTACTTC. J is TRBJ2-5 and V is TRBV14; D call uncertain. The CDR3 consists of 13 residues. From germline, CDR1 is SGHDN and CDR2 FVKESK.

This clone was seen a few times. V gene TRBV6-5 combines with J gene TRBJ2-7; possibly TRBD2 for D (6 bases). V was clipped by 2 bases and J by 4 bases, with 12 bases between them. Germline V gene sequence: CDR1 MNHEY, CDR2 SVGAGI. The CDR3 runs to 14 residues. Here the CDR3 reads CASSYGGLQYEQYF. In DNA form, the CDR3 reads TGTGCCAGCAGTTACGGGGGACTCCAATACGAGCAGTACTTC.

The chain has TRBV12-3 or TRBV12-4 and TRBJ1-4, with D uncertain. This CDR3 has 15 residues. V dropped 5 bases and J dropped 2 bases, with 12 bases sitting between them. The CDR3 loop reads CASSPRRATNEKLFF. CDR3 nucleotides: TGTGCCAGCAGTCCCCGACGGGCCACTAATGAAAAACTGTTTTTT.

This clone was recorded a few times. The chain has TRBV6-1 and TRBJ2-7; TRBD1 is a possible D gene (7 bases). The CDR3 length is 13 residues. Trimming took 0 bases from V and 6 from J, leaving 9 bases between them. Per the germline V gene, CDR1 is MNHNS and CDR2 is SASEGT. CDR3 DNA: TGTGCCAGCAGTGAAGCGCAGGGGGGCGAGCAGTACGTC. Translating it yields CASSEAQGGEQYV.

This clone was counted ten times or more. A junction boundary mismatches the germline segment, possibly from a read error. Other nucleotide sequences from this sample produce the same CDR3. The chain uses TRBV6-1 and TRBJ2-1, with a tentative D call TRBD1 (6 bases). In germline, CDR1 is MNHNS, CDR2 SASEGT. CDR3 length: 13 residues. Here the CDR3 reads CASSPGTPNGQFF. The CDR3 DNA sequence: TGTGCCAGCAGCCCCGGGACACCGAATGGGCAGTTCTTC.

Many counts were recorded for this clone. The gene calls are TRBV7-9 and TRBJ2-1; D not certain. Trimming shortened V by 5 bases and J by 4 bases, and 9 bases separated the two germline ends. Germline V gene sequence: CDR1 SEHNR, CDR2 FQNEAQ (reference sequence). This CDR3 has 13 residues. The chain's CDR3 is CASSPGPYNEQFF. The CDR3 bases are TGTGCCAGCAGCCCCGGGCCTTACAATGAGCAGTTCTTC.

The chain uses TRBV11-2 and TRBJ2-5; TRBD2 is a possible D gene (5 bases). The CDR3 covers 15 residues. Germline CDR1 and CDR2: SGHAT and FQNNGV. The V gene lost 5 bases and the J gene lost 1 base, with 14 bases spanning the gap. The CDR3 region has the DNA TGTGCCAGCAGCCAATACGGAGGACCCCAAGAGACCCAGTACTTC. Translation gives CASSQYGGPQETQYF.

This clone was observed many times. The chain links TRBV18 to TRBJ2-1, with 11 bases that match TRBD2. The germline gives CDR1 KGHSH, CDR2 LQKENI. The CDR3 is made up of 16 amino acids. The trim removed 0 bases at V and 8 bases at J, leaving 6 bases unmatched. CDR3 nucleotide sequence: TGTGCCAGCTCACCACCTACTAGCGGGGGAAGGCATGAGCAGTTCTTC. This codes for CASSPPTSGGRHEQFF.

In this sample, this clone turned up a few times. The genes are TRBV6-1 and TRBJ2-2, with D perhaps matching TRBD2 (5 bases). From germline, CDR1 is MNHNS and CDR2 SASEGT. This CDR3 region has 13 residues. V gave up 6 bases and J gave up 7 bases, with 12 bases separating them. CDR3: CASSHGLGGELFF. CDR3 nucleotide sequence: TGTGCCAGCAGCCACGGACTGGGCGGGGAGCTGTTTTTT.

V usage is TRBV2 and J usage is TRBJ1-5; tentative D call: TRBD1 (6 bases). Trimming left V 5 bases short and J 0 bases short, with 23 bases between. Germline V CDR1 and CDR2: SNHLY, FYNNEI. There are 19 residues in the CDR3. The DNA of the CDR3 is TGTGCCAGCAGTCAAACGTGGGGGCCGAGGGAGGATAGCAATCAGCCCCAGCATTTT. It codes for CASSQTWGPREDSNQPQHF.

The chain joins TRBV19 to TRBJ2-7; 8 bases align to TRBD1. V was pared by 3 bases and J by 4 bases, with 5 bases of the junction left unmatched. There are 14 residues in the CDR3. Germline CDR1 and CDR2: LNHDA and SQIVND (reference sequence). In DNA, the CDR3 is TGTGCCAGTAGTATGGGGACAGGTACTTACGAGCAGTACTTC. Translated: CASSMGTGTYEQYF.

As for this clone: Because it lacks the conserved phenylalanine or tryptophan at the end, this CDR3 is likely a read error. The CDR3 DNA follows: TGTGCCAGCAGTTATATACAGGGGATAAGGCGAGCGAACACCGGGGAGCTGTTTCTT. Translation gives CASSYIQGIRRANTGELFL. The chain links TRBV6-2 or TRBV6-3 to TRBJ2-2; 7 positions agree with TRBD1. The length of the CDR3 is 19 residues. The ends lost 3 bases at V and 0 bases at J; junction bases unmatched: 13. Germline CDR1 and CDR2: MNHEY and SVGEGT.

The chain combines TRBV18 with TRBJ1-2, with D possibly being TRBD1 (6 bases). The germline gives CDR1 KGHSH, CDR2 LQKENI. The CDR3 runs to 16 residues. V was trimmed by 5 bases and J by 1 base, leaving 17 bases between them. CDR3 sequence reads: CASSRKKDRVNYGYTF. The CDR3 DNA is TGTGCCAGCTCAAGGAAAAAGGACAGAGTTAACTATGGCTACACCTTC. The full variable domain, completed using reference TRBV18 and TRBJ1-2, is NAGVMQNPRHLVRRRGQEARLRCSPMKGHSHVYWYRQLPEEGLKFMVYLQKENIIDESGMPKERFSAEFPKEGPSILRIQQVVRGDSAAYFCASSRKKDRVNYGYTFGSGTRLTVV.